This T cell receptor (beta chain) comes out of a study of PD-1 blockade in classical Hodgkin lymphoma. Study outcomes and limitations: Compared with healthy donors, newly diagnosed patients reportedly showed lower baseline TCR diversity.

As for time point: cycle 4 day 1 (C4D1), after more than 5 weeks of nivolumab. Relapse was seen in all patients after autologous stem cell transplantation, and brentuximab vedotin exposure was variable. With regard to this clone: Its antigen is still unknown.

Produced via immunoSEQ multiplex PCR; TCRdb's table is partial and in-frame only. The sample has nearly 50,000 clones, around 76% seen once. There are 13 residues in the CDR3. J lost 8 bases, V lost 4 bases, and 7 bases had no gene match. In germline, CDR1 is MNHEY, CDR2 SVGAGI. Sequences were derived from peripheral blood mononuclear cells (PBMCs), sampled before the fourth cycle of nivolumab. This chain connects TRBV6-5 to TRBJ1-1; 7 nucleotides align to TRBD1. The TCR was taken from a human donor with classical Hodgkin lymphoma. The CDR3 protein is CASSFPTGQEAFF. The CDR3 DNA reads as TGTGCCAGCAGTTTCCCGACAGGGCAAGAAGCTTTCTTT.